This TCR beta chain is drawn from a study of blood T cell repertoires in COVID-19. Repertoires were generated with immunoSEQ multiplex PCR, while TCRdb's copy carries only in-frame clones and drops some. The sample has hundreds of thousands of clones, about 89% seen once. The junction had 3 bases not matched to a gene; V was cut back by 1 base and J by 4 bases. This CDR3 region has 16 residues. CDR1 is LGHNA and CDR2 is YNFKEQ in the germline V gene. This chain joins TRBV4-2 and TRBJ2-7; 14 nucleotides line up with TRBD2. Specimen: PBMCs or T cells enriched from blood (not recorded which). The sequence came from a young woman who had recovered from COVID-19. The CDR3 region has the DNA TGTGCCAGCAGCCAAGTGACTAGCGGGAGGGAGTACGAGCAGTACTTC. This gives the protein CASSQVTSGREYEQYF.